This T cell receptor beta chain emerged from a study of shared clonotypes between healthy human individuals. Study observations and caveats: Apart from blood, nothing was sampled; tissue repertoires likely differ.

To note about this clone: Its antigen is as yet unknown. At one end, the junction sequence differs from germline, possibly due to a read error.

CDR3 length: 12 residues. Germline values: CDR1 MNHNS, CDR2 SASEGT. Negatively enriched CD4+ T cells were divided by CD45RA into naive and memory. Method: immunoSEQ multiplex PCR; TCRdb's copy keeps in-frame clones and lacks some. This repertoire shows more than 850,000 clones, around three quarters found once; its top ten account for under 0.6%. The rearrangement uses TRBV6-1 and TRBJ1-3; 8 bases agree with TRBD1. This receptor was obtained from a man in his late teens or twenties in good health. Some clones in this sample may be carry-over from other donors' samples. The sample comprised memory CD4+ T cells from PBMCs. The subset is: CD45RA-negative fraction. The CDR3 DNA sequence: TGCGTTACAGGGGGCTCTGGAAACACCATATATTTT. As protein: CVTGGSGNTIYF.